Listed below are T cell receptor beta chains from one sample, sequenced in a study of human CD8 memory T cell subsets. TCRdb reprocessed the 5' RACE reads, with one entry per CDR3 protein and no DNA. The sample totals more than 8,000 distinct CDR3 sequences. The specimen was CD8+ T cells from PBMCs. These receptors originate from a human donor in good health. Each CDR3 is given with its conserved first and last residue.

TRBV7-6	TRBJ1-5	CASSSDRGYNQPQHF
TRBV20-1	TRBJ2-1	CSAPEAGPYNEQFF
TRBV12-3/TRBV12-4	TRBJ2-1	CASSGGLQSYNEQFF
TRBV5-4	TRBJ1-2	CASSLIGSGSYGYTF
TRBV2	TRBJ1-1	CASSEFRGARGTEAFF
TRBV29-1	TRBJ2-1	CSVVPSGSYNEQFF
TRBV24-1	TRBJ2-1	CATSDPTSGFNEQFF
TRBV28	TRBJ2-4	CASSSGTSKNIQYF
TRBV29-1	TRBJ1-1	CSGLDSSNTEAFF
TRBV2	TRBJ2-7	CAIQTAGSSYEQYF
TRBV2	TRBJ1-3	CASSLDRSSGNTIYF
TRBV5-4	TRBJ1-1	CASSLETGEAFF
TRBV4-3	TRBJ1-2	CASSQDAGLPYGYTF
TRBV19	TRBJ2-7	CASSIGLAENEQYF
TRBV28	TRBJ2-2	CASRGEQGAHNWITGELFF
TRBV28	TRBJ1-1	CASSPPTGLNTEAFF
TRBV5-1	TRBJ1-5	CASSLTGASNQPQHF